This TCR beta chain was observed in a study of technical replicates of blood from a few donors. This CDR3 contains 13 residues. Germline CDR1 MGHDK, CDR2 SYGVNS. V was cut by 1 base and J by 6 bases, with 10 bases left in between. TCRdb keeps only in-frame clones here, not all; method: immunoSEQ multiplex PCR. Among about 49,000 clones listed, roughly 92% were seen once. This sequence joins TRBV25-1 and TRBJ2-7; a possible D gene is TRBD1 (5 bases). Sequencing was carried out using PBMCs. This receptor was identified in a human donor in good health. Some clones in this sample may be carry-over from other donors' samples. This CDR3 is CASSEFTGSEQYF. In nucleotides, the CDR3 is TGTGCCAGCAGTGAATTTACAGGTAGCGAGCAGTACTTC.